The entry that follows covers one TCR beta chain sequence. Its antigen has not been determined. No qualities accompany the bases; no much larger clone lies one base away. For TCR beta library preparation, about 2.1 micrograms of genomic DNA were extracted from the cryopreserved PBMCs. Longitudinal blood samples from CLL patients receiving ibrutinib monotherapy were subjected to high-throughput TCR beta sequencing. Patients were enrolled in a phase 2 open-label single-center ibrutinib monotherapy trial. Each clonotype received, on average, approximately 9.9x coverage in deep resolution sequencing performed on a MiSeq, where the target depth lay between 1 in 1 million and 1 in 200,000 T cells. The immunoSEQ hsTCRB Kit was used to generate TCR beta libraries. Concerning the study's data processing: The data were analyzed with ImmunoSEQ Analyzer and ImmunoSEQ Data Assistant, and V, D and J gene assignments followed IMGT definitions. Clonality, which ranges from 0 to 1, was calculated by subtracting the normalized Shannon entropy of productive rearrangement frequencies from one. Only overrepresented clonotypes making up at least 0.05% of the repertoire of each patient were included in the public clonotype analysis. Some 14 age-matched healthy donor repertoires from immuneACCESS served as clonality controls. Drawn from immuneACCESS, this table holds only the in-frame rearrangements with V and J called that TCRdb kept. Clones are partly lost; checked studies trace under half to an unresolved V gene and leave the rest unexplained. V and J calls plus clone size are reproduced from that table; the DNA served to infer D and trimming. A total of approximately 300,000 clones appear in this sample, roughly 85% of them only once. Roughly 6.3% of the sample is in the top ten clones.

For CDR1 and CDR2, the germline V gene lists KGHSH and LQKENI. The junction shows trimming of 0 bases on V and 1 base on J, plus 13 bases between the germline ends. Counted from cysteine to phenylalanine, this CDR3 has 16 amino acids. Only the CDR3 DNA is retained, 48 bases long and in frame from the first base. These data come from a study of cytotoxic CD8 clonotypes in ibrutinib-treated CLL (dated by TCRdb to the early 2020s). In terms of the full investigation: In this cohort, some 14 patients were treatment-naive and ten to eleven were relapsed/refractory, while 17 to 18 had unmutated IGHV. Partial responses were observed in approximately 24 patients and complete responses in 2; after a median follow-up of 68 months, remission was maintained in 14 patients and progression was observed in some 12. Response samples were obtained after a median of roughly 13 months of treatment, with a range of about 6 to 40 months. Samples averaged approximately 240,000 productive templates and 94,082 productive rearrangements. Longitudinal samples were available for about 30% of the roughly 86 trial participants. Cryopreserved peripheral blood mononuclear cells were collected before treatment, at response, and at either disease progression or sustained remission. Results the study describes overall, beyond this receptor: Public clonotypes were rare and either shrank or stayed stable during treatment, and the rise in clonality at ibrutinib response reflected expansion of private clonotypes. Baseline clonality exceeded that of age-matched healthy donors and correlated strongly with circulating CD8+ T-cell counts. Sampling times were not matched between patients in sustained remission and patients whose disease was progressing, and lymph node repertoires were not examined. Clonality rose at ibrutinib response, remained stable during sustained remission, and dropped back toward baseline at progression.

The chain links TRBV18 with TRBJ2-7; the D region possibly corresponds to TRBD1 (5 bases align). The TCR comes from a human donor with chronic lymphocytic leukemia. The sample in question was PBMCs, obtained before ibrutinib treatment. In nucleotides, the sequence is TGTGCCAGCTCACCACCTTGGCAGGGTGGTTCCTACGAGCAGTACTTC. This gives the protein CASSPPWQGGSYEQYF.